This TCR beta chain was captured by sequencing in a study of vaccination and CD4 T cells after COVID-19. Study-wide results and limits: In convalescent patients, 304 of 307 vaccine-specific clones were mono-reactive for SARS-CoV-2 spike. Convalescent patients saw a median around 83% of their reactive clones show up only after vaccination.

This clonotype has more than one count but fewer than ten. Its antigen is unknown. Oncomine TCR Beta short-read sequencing was applied to DNA from cultured CD4+ T cells. In TCRdb, the PCR reads were re-called with MiXCR into one record per CDR3 protein. The table has about 18,000 distinct CDR3 sequences, under 55% seen once. Treatment noted: approximately nine-day PBMC culture with coronavirus spike peptide pools or control peptides (ViraFEST assay). Germline loops: CDR1 SGHRS, CDR2 YFSETQ. The V and J ends lost 4 bases and 2 bases, in that order; junction bases with no gene match: 5. The CDR3 runs 15 residues.

V and J are TRBV5-1 and TRBJ2-7; 11 bases map to TRBD2. The TCR was taken from a human donor who received a COVID-19 vaccine. This sample comprised CD4+ T cells from blood, cultured in vitro, obtained before SARS-CoV-2 vaccination. CDR3 in amino acids: CASSPSGGYPYEQYF. CDR3 nucleotide sequence: TGCGCCAGCAGCCCTAGCGGGGGGTATCCCTACGAGCAGTACTTC.